This T cell receptor beta chain was captured by sequencing in a study of cytomegalovirus exposure and HLA in healthy donors. Regarding the study as a whole: TCR beta sequences reportedly predicted most subjects' HLA-A and HLA-B alleles accurately.

The PCR made use of 60 Vbeta and 13 Jbeta primers. Sequenced by immunoSEQ multiplex PCR; TCRdb stores in-frame clones only, minus some. The sample lists over 75,000 clones, more than 55% occurring once. Trimming took 9 bases from V and 4 from J; bases not matched to a gene: 9. Germline V gene sequence: CDR1 KGHSH, CDR2 LQKENI. The CDR3 covers 14 residues. To note about this clone: Antigen unknown.

The source of this sequence is a human donor in good health. The rearrangement joins TRBV18 to TRBJ1-1; TRBD1 agrees at 9 bases. Material: PBMCs. In DNA form, the CDR3 reads TGTGCCAGTTTCCGGGACAGGGAATCCACTGAAGCTTTCTTT. Translation: CASFRDRESTEAFF.